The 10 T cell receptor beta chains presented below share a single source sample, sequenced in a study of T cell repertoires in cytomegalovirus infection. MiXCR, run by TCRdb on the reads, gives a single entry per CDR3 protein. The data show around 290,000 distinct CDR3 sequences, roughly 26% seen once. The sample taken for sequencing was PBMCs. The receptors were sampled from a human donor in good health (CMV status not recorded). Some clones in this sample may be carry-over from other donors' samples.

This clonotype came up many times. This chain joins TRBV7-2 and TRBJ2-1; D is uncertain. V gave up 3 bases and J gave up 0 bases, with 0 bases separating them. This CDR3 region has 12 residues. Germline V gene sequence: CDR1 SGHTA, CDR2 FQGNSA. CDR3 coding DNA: TGTGCCAGCAGCTTCTCCTACAATGAGCAGTTCTTC. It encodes CASSFSYNEQFF.

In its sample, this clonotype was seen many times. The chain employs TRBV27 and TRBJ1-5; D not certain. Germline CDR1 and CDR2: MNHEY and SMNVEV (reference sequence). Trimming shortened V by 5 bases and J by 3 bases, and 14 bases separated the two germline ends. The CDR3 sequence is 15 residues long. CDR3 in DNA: TGTGCCAGCAGTGAAGGTGTAGGGCTCAATCAGCCCCAGCATTTT. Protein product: CASSEGVGLNQPQHF.

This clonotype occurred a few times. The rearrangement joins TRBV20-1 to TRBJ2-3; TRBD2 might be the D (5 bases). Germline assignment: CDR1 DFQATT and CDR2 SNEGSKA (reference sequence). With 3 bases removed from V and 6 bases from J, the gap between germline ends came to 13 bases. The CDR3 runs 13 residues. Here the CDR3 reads CSASPRRGDTQYF. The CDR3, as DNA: TGCAGTGCTAGCCCCAGGAGAGGGGATACGCAGTATTTT.

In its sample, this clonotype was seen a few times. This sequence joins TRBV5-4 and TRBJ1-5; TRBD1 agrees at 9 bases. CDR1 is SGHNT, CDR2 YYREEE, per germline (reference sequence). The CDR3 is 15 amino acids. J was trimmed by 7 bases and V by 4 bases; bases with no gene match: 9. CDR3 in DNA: TGTGCCAGCAGCCCGGACAGGGGAATTGGGCAGCCCCAGCATTTT. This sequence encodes CASSPDRGIGQPQHF.

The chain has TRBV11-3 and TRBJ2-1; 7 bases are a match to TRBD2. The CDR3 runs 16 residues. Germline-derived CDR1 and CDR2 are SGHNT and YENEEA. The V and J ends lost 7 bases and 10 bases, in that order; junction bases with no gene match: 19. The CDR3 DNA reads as TGTGCCAGCACCCACCTCGGCCGGGGAGGGCCCAGAGAGCAGTTCTTC. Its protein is CASTHLGRGGPREQFF. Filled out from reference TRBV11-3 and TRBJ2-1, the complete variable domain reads EAGVVQSPRYKIIEKKQPVAFWCNPISGHNTLYWYLQNLGQGPELLIRYENEEAVDDSQLPKDRFSAERLKGVDSTLKIQPAELGDSAVYLCASTHLGRGGPREQFFGPGTRLTVL.

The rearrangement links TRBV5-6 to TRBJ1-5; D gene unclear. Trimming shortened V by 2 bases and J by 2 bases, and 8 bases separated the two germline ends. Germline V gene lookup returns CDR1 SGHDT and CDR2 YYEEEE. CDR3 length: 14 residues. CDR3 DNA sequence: TGTGCCAGCAGCTTCCGGGTAGGCAATCAGCCCCAGCATTTT. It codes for CASSFRVGNQPQHF.

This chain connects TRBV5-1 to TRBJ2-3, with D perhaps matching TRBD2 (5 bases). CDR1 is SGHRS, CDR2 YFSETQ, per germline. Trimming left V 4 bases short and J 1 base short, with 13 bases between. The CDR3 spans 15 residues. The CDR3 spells CASSEGLGRTDTQYF. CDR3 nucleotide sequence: TGCGCCAGCAGCGAAGGACTGGGCCGCACAGATACGCAGTATTTT.

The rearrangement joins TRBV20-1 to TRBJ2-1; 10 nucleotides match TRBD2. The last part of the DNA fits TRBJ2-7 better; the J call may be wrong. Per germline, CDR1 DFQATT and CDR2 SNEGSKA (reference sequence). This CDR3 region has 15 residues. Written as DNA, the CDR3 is TGCAGTGCTAGTACACTAGCGGGGAGGAACAATGAGCAGTACTTC. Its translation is CSASTLAGRNNEQYF.

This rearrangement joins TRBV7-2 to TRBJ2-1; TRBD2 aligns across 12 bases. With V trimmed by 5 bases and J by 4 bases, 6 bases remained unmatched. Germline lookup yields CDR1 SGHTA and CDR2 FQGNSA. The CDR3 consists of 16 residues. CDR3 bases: TGTGCCAGCAGCCCCAAGACTAGCGGGAGATACAATGAGCAGTTCTTC. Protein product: CASSPKTSGRYNEQFF.

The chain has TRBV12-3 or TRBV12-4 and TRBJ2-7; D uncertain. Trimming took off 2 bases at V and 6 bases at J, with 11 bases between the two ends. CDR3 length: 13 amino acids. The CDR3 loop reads CASSLRSRSEQYF. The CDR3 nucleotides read TGTGCCAGCAGTTTACGCTCTCGTTCCGAGCAGTACTTC.